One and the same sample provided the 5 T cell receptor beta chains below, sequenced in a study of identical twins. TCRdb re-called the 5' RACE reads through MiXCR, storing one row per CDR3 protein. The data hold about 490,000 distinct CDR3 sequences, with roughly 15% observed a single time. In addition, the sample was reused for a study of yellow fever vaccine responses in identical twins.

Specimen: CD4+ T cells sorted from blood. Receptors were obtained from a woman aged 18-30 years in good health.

The CDR3 sequence: CASSYRAGGPNYEQYF. DNA for the CDR3: TGTGCCAGCAGTTACCGGGCGGGAGGGCCAAACTACGAGCAGTACTTC. J is TRBJ2-7 and V is TRBV6-5, with 9 positions matching TRBD2. Per the germline V gene, CDR1 is MNHEY and CDR2 is SVGAGI. The CDR3 length is 16 residues. V lost 2 bases to trimming and J lost 3 bases; unmatched junction nucleotides: 8.

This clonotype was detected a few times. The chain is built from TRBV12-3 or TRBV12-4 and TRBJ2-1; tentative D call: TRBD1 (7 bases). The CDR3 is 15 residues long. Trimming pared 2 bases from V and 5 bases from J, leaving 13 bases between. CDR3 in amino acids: CASSLSRGVHNEQFF. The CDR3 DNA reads TGTGCCAGCAGTTTAAGCAGGGGGGTCCACAATGAGCAGTTCTTC.

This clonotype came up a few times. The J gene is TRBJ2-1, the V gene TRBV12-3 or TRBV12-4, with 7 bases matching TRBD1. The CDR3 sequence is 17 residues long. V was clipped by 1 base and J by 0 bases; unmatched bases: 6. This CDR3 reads CASSLDPGTASYNEQFF. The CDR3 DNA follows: TGTGCCAGCAGTTTAGACCCCGGGACAGCCTCCTACAATGAGCAGTTCTTC.

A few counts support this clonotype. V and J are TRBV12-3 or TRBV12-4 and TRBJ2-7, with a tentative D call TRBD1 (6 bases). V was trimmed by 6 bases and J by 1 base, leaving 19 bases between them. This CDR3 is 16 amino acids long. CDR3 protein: CASRQGVGVLSYEQYF. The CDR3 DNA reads TGTGCCAGCAGACAGGGCGTCGGGGTATTGTCCTACGAGCAGTACTTC.

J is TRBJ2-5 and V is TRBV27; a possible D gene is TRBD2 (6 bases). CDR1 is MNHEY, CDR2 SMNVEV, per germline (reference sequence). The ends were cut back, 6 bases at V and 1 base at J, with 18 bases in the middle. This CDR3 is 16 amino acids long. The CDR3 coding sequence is TGTGCCAGCAGCCACATGCGGGGTGTGGGCCAAGAGACCCAGTACTTC. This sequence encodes CASSHMRGVGQETQYF.